Below, one T cell receptor beta chain is given with its context. Its antigen is currently unknown. This entry belongs to a study of regulatory T cells in long-lasting Graves disease. Background on the study: Persistent Graves' disease required over 5 years of antithyroid drugs and positive TSH receptor antibodies.

CDR3-region Arm-PCR and iRepertoire HTBI primers produced the TCR beta libraries. TCRdb ran MiXCR on the multiplex PCR reads and lists one entry per CDR3 protein. The sample shows about 470,000 distinct CDR3 sequences, around a fifth of them seen only once. The V end was cut by 6 bases, the J end by 0 bases, with 17 bases between. The germline gives CDR1 DFQATT, CDR2 SNEGSKA (reference sequence). The CDR3 is 15 residues long. Study-level results: Examination was confined to peripheral blood, excluding thyroid tissue.

The time point: persistent/refractory GD, antithyroid drugs over 5 years with positive TRAb. PBMC RNA served as the TCR library source. An endocrinology department in Xi'an, China, recruited the patients. The clonotype comes from a female donor with Graves disease. The V and J genes are TRBV20-1 and TRBJ1-1; D remains unclear. The specimen was peripheral blood mononuclear cells (PBMCs), collected when the disease was refractory, from a patient treated with antithyroid drugs. This CDR3 is CSAARAEKLNTEAFF. CDR3 DNA: TGCAGTGCCGCCCGCGCGGAGAAGTTGAACACTGAAGCTTTCTTT.